One and the same sample provided the 16 T cell receptor beta chains below, sequenced in a study of blood T cell repertoires in COVID-19. Profiling relied on immunoSEQ multiplex PCR, and the TCRdb table lists in-frame clones only, not all of them. The sample lists roughly 430,000 clones, roughly 90% occurring once. The sample consisted of PBMCs or T cells enriched from blood (not recorded which). These receptors were obtained from a woman aged 40 to 50 with acute COVID-19.

The chain carries TRBV10-2 and TRBJ2-7; D possibly corresponds to TRBD2 (6 bases). Germline V gene sequence: CDR1 WSHSY, CDR2 SAAADI. Trimming removed 6 bases at V and 0 bases at J, with 18 bases between. CDR3 size: 16 residues. The CDR3 sequence is CASRGGLEGLSYEQYF. The CDR3 DNA reads as TGCGCCAGCAGGGGCGGTCTTGAGGGACTCTCCTACGAGCAGTACTTC.

The chain joins TRBV6-2 or TRBV6-3 to TRBJ2-1, with TRBD2 matching over 13 bases. The CDR3 length is 16 residues. Germline CDR1 is MNHEY and CDR2 is SVGEGT. V trimming: 2 bases; J trimming: 5 bases; junction bases outside the gene matches: 3. The chain's CDR3 is CASSYATSGGDNEQFF. CDR3 sequence (DNA): TGTGCCAGCAGTTACGCCACTAGCGGGGGGGACAATGAGCAGTTCTTC.

The chain joins TRBV6-5 to TRBJ1-4; perhaps TRBD1 as D (5 bases). Trimming removed 6 bases from V and 4 bases from J, with 12 bases in between. Germline loops: CDR1 MNHEY, CDR2 SVGAGI. The CDR3 runs to 14 residues. The CDR3 DNA sequence: TGTGCCAGCAGCGATAAAAGGGGTAATGAAAAACTGTTTTTT. This translates into CASSDKRGNEKLFF.

V and J are TRBV7-9 and TRBJ1-2; 8 bases match TRBD1. The CDR3 is 14 amino acids. Germline CDR1 is SEHNR and CDR2 is FQNEAQ (reference sequence). The J segment lost 8 bases and the V segment lost 4 bases, leaving 9 bases of the junction unmatched. CDR3 sequence reads: CASSSRDRIEGYTF. The DNA of the CDR3 is TGTGCCAGCAGCTCGAGGGACAGGATTGAAGGCTACACCTTC.

In nucleotides, the CDR3 is TGTGCCAGCAGCTTAGCGCGGGGGGGCCCTCAGCCCCAGCATTTT. The encoded protein is CASSLARGGPQPQHF. The chain couples TRBV7-2 to TRBJ1-5; maybe TRBD1 (6 bases). V lost 0 bases and J 6 bases, leaving 12 bases between the germline ends. Germline V gene lookup returns CDR1 SGHTA and CDR2 FQGNSA. The CDR3 is 15 residues long.

The V and J genes are TRBV12-3 or TRBV12-4 and TRBJ2-5, with D possibly matching TRBD1 (5 bases). The CDR3 extends over 13 amino acids. Between the trimmed V and J ends, which lost 3 bases and 2 bases, there was a span of 7 bases. CDR3 protein: CASSFKGQETQYF. The CDR3 DNA is TGTGCCAGCAGTTTTAAGGGGCAAGAGACCCAGTACTTC.

V gene TRBV11-2 combines with J gene TRBJ1-1; D is possibly TRBD1 (5 bases). V was shortened by 1 base and J by 4 bases, with 16 bases between the two germline ends. CDR1 and CDR2 (germline): SGHAT, FQNNGV. The CDR3 consists of 16 residues. CDR3 nucleotides: TGTGCCAGCAGCTTAGTCCGAGGTCAGGGAACCACTGAAGCTTTCTTT. It translates to CASSLVRGQGTTEAFF.

The chain is built from TRBV6-5 and TRBJ2-3, with 9 nucleotides matching TRBD2. The V segment lost 2 bases and the J segment 4 bases; nucleotides outside the gene matches: 4. The CDR3 runs 15 residues. The V gene's germline CDR1 is MNHEY and CDR2 SVGAGI. The DNA for the CDR3 is TGTGCCAGCAGTTACGGGGCGGGGGGGCCAGATACGCAGTATTTT. Translation: CASSYGAGGPDTQYF.

The genes are TRBV12-3 or TRBV12-4 and TRBJ1-2; TRBD1 agrees at 9 bases. The CDR3 spans 13 residues. After removal of 5 bases from V and 13 bases from J, the junction contained 11 bases not matched to a gene. CDR3 in amino acids: CASSPRDRASSTF. The CDR3, as DNA: TGTGCCAGCAGTCCTCGGGACAGGGCCTCGAGCACCTTC.

The chain combines TRBV19 with TRBJ1-3, with D unclear. The CDR3 loop spans 14 amino acids. V lost 5 bases, J lost 4 bases, and 12 bases lay in between. The germline V gene has CDR1 LNHDA and CDR2 SQIVND (reference sequence). CDR3 nucleotides: TGTGCCAGTAGTTACCGGGAATCGGGAAACACCATATATTTT. It specifies CASSYRESGNTIYF.

V and J are TRBV6-1 and TRBJ1-1; tentatively, D is TRBD1 (5 bases). This CDR3 comprises 14 residues. Germline V CDR1 and CDR2: MNHNS, SASEGT. With 2 bases removed from V and 2 bases from J, the gap between germline ends came to 9 bases. In DNA, the CDR3 is TGTGCCAGCAGTGAACCAGGGAAAAACACTGAAGCTTTCTTT. As protein: CASSEPGKNTEAFF.

Written as DNA, the CDR3 is TGCAGTGCTAGTCGTCCGGGGGAAAATTCACCCCTCCACTTT. This codes for CSASRPGENSPLHF. The J gene is TRBJ1-6, the V gene TRBV20-1, with a tentative D call TRBD1 (5 bases). V lost 3 bases and J 7 bases, leaving 13 bases between the germline ends. The CDR3 length is 14 residues. From germline, CDR1 is DFQATT and CDR2 SNEGSKA (reference sequence).

In this sample, this clone turned up a few times. The chain carries TRBV25-1 and TRBJ1-3; 12 bases are shared with TRBD1. This CDR3 is 17 amino acids long. With V trimmed by 8 bases and J by 3 bases, 11 bases remained unmatched. In germline, CDR1 is MGHDK, CDR2 SYGVNS. The CDR3 reads CASAFPGQGAIGNTIYF. The CDR3 DNA follows: TGTGCCAGCGCCTTTCCGGGACAGGGGGCGATTGGAAACACCATATATTTT.

The rearrangement links TRBV2 to TRBJ2-2, with D perhaps matching TRBD2 (6 bases). CDR1 and CDR2 (germline): SNHLY, FYNNEI. The CDR3 spans 16 residues. Trimming took off 6 bases at V and 0 bases at J, with 14 bases between the two ends. CDR3 sequence (DNA): TGTGCCAGCAGAGCACGGGGGAGAACGAACACCGGGGAGCTGTTTTTT. Translated: CASRARGRTNTGELFF. The variable domain in full, completed from reference TRBV2 and TRBJ2-2, reads EPEVTQTPSHQVTQMGQEVILRCVPISNHLYFYWYRQILGQKVEFLVSFYNNEISEKSEIFDDQFSVERPDGSNFTLKIRSTKLEDSAMYFCASRARGRTNTGELFFGEGSRLTVL.

As concerns this clone: Other DNA sequences in the same sample also yield this CDR3. V is TRBV3-1 (or the pseudogene TRBV3-2) and J is TRBJ1-6; D might be TRBD1 (5 bases). Between the trimmed V and J ends, which lost 1 base and 5 bases, there was a span of 9 bases. The CDR3 is 15 amino acids. Germline CDR1 is LGHDT and CDR2 is YNNKEL (reference sequence). The CDR3 here is CASSQADRDNSPLHF. The CDR3 region has the DNA TGTGCCAGCAGCCAAGCCGACAGAGATAATTCACCCCTCCACTTT.

The chain carries TRBV19 and TRBJ2-7; D gene ambiguous. Germline V gene data show CDR1 as LNHDA and CDR2 as SQIVND (reference sequence). CDR3 length: 11 residues. V was shortened by 6 bases and J by 0 bases, with 3 bases between the two germline ends. The CDR3 DNA reads TGTGCCAGTAGCGGCTCCTACGAGCAGTACTTC. Protein: CASSGSYEQYF. The full variable domain, rest sourced from reference TRBV19 and TRBJ2-7, is DGGITQSPKYLFRKEGQNVTLSCEQNLNHDAMYWYRQDPGQGLRLIYYSQIVNDFQKGDIAEGYSVSREKKESFPLTVTSAQKNPTAFYLCASSGSYEQYFGPGTRLTVT.